The TCR beta chain under discussion was sequenced for a study of cytomegalovirus exposure and HLA in healthy donors. Background on the study: Among about 190 million T cells, an earlier analysis found 90 million to 130 million unique TCR beta sequences. Study-wide points: The investigators catalogued 164 TCR beta chains as cytomegalovirus-associated.

Vbeta (60) and Jbeta (13) primers were used in the PCR. Produced via immunoSEQ multiplex PCR; TCRdb's table is partial and in-frame only. The repertoire holds 80,000 to 95,000 clones, about 63% seen once, with 5% to 6.5% in the top ten. In the case of this clone: Its cognate antigen is unknown.

The CDR3 contains 15 residues. The germline V gene encodes CDR1 MNHEY and CDR2 SMNVEV (reference sequence). Trimming cost V 6 bases and J 5 bases, with 16 bases left between them. The sample consisted of PBMCs. The clonotype comes from a woman aged 30 to 39 in good health and CMV-seronegative. This chain joins TRBV27 and TRBJ1-4; possibly TRBD1 for D (5 bases). The CDR3 DNA is TGTGCCAGCAGCCTACGGGGGTTAGGAAATGAAAAACTGTTTTTT. Its protein product is CASSLRGLGNEKLFF.